A single sample gave rise to the 3 T cell receptor beta chains below, sequenced in a study of blood T cell repertoires in COVID-19. Measured with immunoSEQ multiplex PCR; TCRdb has only the in-frame clones, and not every one. Of about 230,000 clones in the sample, more than 70% are singletons; the top ten hold roughly 2.3%. The sample consisted of PBMCs or T cells enriched from blood (not recorded which). The origin of the receptors is a woman aged 35 to 49 with acute COVID-19.

This clone was observed a handful of times. This same CDR3 is encoded by further DNA sequences in the sample. The chain is built from TRBV15 and TRBJ1-2; tentatively, D is TRBD1 (6 bases). CDR1 and CDR2 from the germline V gene are LNHNV and YYDKDF (reference sequence). CDR3 length: 15 residues. The ends were cut back, 0 bases at V and 2 bases at J, with 10 bases in the middle. As DNA, the CDR3 is TGTGCCACCAGCAGAGATTCGGGACACAACTATGGCTACACCTTC. Translated, it gives CATSRDSGHNYGYTF. The complete variable domain, with remaining parts taken from reference TRBV15 and TRBJ1-2, reads DAMVIQNPRYQVTQFGKPVTLSCSQTLNHNVMYWYQQKSSQAPKLLFHYYDKDFNNEADTPDNFQSRRPNTSFCFLDIRSPGLGDTAMYLCATSRDSGHNYGYTFGSGTRLTVV.

This clone appeared a few times. The V call is TRBV27, the J call TRBJ1-1, with no clear D. The ends were cut back, 2 bases at V and 4 bases at J, with 8 bases in the middle. The CDR3 has 13 residues. Germline V gives CDR1 MNHEY, CDR2 SMNVEV (reference sequence). CDR3 loop: CASSLRGSTEAFF. The DNA of the CDR3 is TGTGCCAGCAGTTTAAGAGGTAGCACTGAAGCTTTCTTT.

The CDR3 DNA reads as TGTGCCAGCAGTGAATTGCCGGTTAATCAGCCCCAGCATTTT. Protein product: CASSELPVNQPQHF. The gene calls are TRBV2 and TRBJ1-5; D remains unclear. Looked up from germline, CDR1 is SNHLY and CDR2 is FYNNEI. The CDR3 has 14 amino acids. V dropped 2 bases and J dropped 4 bases, with 9 bases sitting between them.